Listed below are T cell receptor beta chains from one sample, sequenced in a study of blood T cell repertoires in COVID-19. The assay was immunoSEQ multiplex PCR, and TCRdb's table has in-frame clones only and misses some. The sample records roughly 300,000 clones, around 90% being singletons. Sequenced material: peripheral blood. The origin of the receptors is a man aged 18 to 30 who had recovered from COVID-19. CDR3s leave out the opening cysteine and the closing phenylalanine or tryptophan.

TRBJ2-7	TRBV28	ATQGQQDSYEQY
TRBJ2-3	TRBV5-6	ASSFYTGTGLMDTQY
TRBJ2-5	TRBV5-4	ASSLEGLVGRETQY
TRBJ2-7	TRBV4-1	ASSQGGGALYYEQY
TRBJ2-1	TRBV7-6	ASSLTAGGLYNEQF
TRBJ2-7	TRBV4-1	ASSPGLWEEQY
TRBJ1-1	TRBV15	ATSRDPQKNTEAF
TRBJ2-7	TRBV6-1	ASSEGAANYEQY
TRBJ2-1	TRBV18	ASSPISGSYNEQF
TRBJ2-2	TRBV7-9	ASSLARGQGANGELF
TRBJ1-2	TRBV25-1	ASSDRTGFDGYT